This T cell receptor (beta chain) was identified in a study of blood T cells in healthy people across ages. Total RNA, at least 6 micrograms per sample, came from PBMCs. Sample-barcoded 5' priming and a J-beta primer mix drove a second PCR of roughly 6 to 12 cycles. Every sample returned 2.5 million or more CDR3-containing paired-end reads. Via MiXCR, TCRdb re-called the 5' RACE reads, giving one row per CDR3 protein. Of about 1.5 million distinct CDR3 sequences listed, approximately 42% are singletons. The specimen sequenced was blood. The clonotype originates from a woman aged 18-30 years in good health.

The CDR3 DNA follows: TGTGCCAGCAGCTCATTTGTCGGGAAGATGGCCAAAAACATTCAGTACTTC. Protein product: CASSSFVGKMAKNIQYF. The V gene is TRBV5-6, the J gene TRBJ2-4, with D possibly matching TRBD2 (5 bases). The CDR3 runs 17 residues. Trimming removed 3 bases from V and 1 base from J, with 17 bases in between. Germline V CDR1 and CDR2: SGHDT, YYEEEE. Full variable domain (missing parts from reference TRBV5-6 and TRBJ2-4): DAGVTQSPTHLIKTRGQQVTLRCSPKSGHDTVSWYQQALGQGPQFIFQYYEEEERQRGNFPDRFSGHQFPNYSSELNVNALLLGDSALYLCASSSFVGKMAKNIQYFGAGTRLSVL.